The 22 T cell receptor beta chains below all came from one sample that was sequenced in a study of technical replicates of blood from a few donors. TCRdb's copy holds only in-frame clones and misses some; the assay was immunoSEQ multiplex PCR. Found here are under 95,000 clones, 95% to 98% of them singletons; the top ten hold approximately 0.14%. Sequencing used T cells isolated from PBMCs. These receptors were collected from a human donor in good health.

This chain joins TRBV28 and TRBJ2-5; 10 nucleotides match TRBD2. CDR3 length: 16 residues. CDR1 is MDHEN, CDR2 SYDVKM, per germline. Trimming at V came to 3 bases and at J to 6 bases, leaving 10 bases not matched to a gene. The CDR3 DNA is TGTGCCAGCAGTTTTCGGGTCCTAGCGGGAGAAAAGACCCAGTACTTC. Translated, it gives CASSFRVLAGEKTQYF. The variable domain in full, with the rest retrieved from reference TRBV28 and TRBJ2-5, is DVKVTQSSRYLVKRTGEKVFLECVQDMDHENMFWYRQDPGLGLRLIYFSYDVKMKEKGDIPEGYSVSREKKERFSLILESASTNQTSMYLCASSFRVLAGEKTQYFGPGTRLLVL.

The chain has TRBV5-1 and TRBJ1-1, with D uncertain. The CDR3 length is 13 residues. Germline V gene lookup returns CDR1 SGHRS and CDR2 YFSETQ. The V gene lost 3 bases and the J gene lost 2 bases, with 8 bases spanning the gap. The CDR3 loop is CASSSQQNTEAFF. The CDR3 DNA reads as TGCGCCAGCAGCTCGCAACAAAACACTGAAGCTTTCTTT.

The chain couples TRBV5-1 to TRBJ2-1; 7 bases align to TRBD2. This CDR3 comprises 13 residues. V dropped 8 bases and J dropped 4; count of bases not matched to a gene: 6. CDR1 SGHRS and CDR2 YFSETQ come from the germline V gene. CDR3: CASAGTKYNEQFF. The CDR3 region has the DNA TGCGCCAGTGCCGGGACTAAATACAATGAGCAGTTCTTC.

The CDR3 region has the DNA TGTGCCAGCAGTGAAGACCGGTATAGCAATCAGCCCCAGCATTTT. This sequence encodes CASSEDRYSNQPQHF. The J gene is TRBJ1-5, the V gene TRBV6-1, with unresolved D. This CDR3 comprises 15 residues. CDR1 MNHNS and CDR2 SASEGT come from the germline V gene. Trimming removed 1 base at V and 0 bases at J, with 7 bases between.

V and J are TRBV11-3 and TRBJ1-1, with D maybe TRBD1 (5 bases). V was shortened by 5 bases and J by 0 bases, with 7 bases between the two germline ends. The CDR3 length is 13 residues. Germline values: CDR1 SGHNT, CDR2 YENEEA. CDR3 coding DNA: TGTGCCAGCAGCAGGGGAATGAACACTGAAGCTTTCTTT. Translation: CASSRGMNTEAFF.

V is TRBV27 and J is TRBJ1-1; D remains unclear. Germline V gene lookup returns CDR1 MNHEY and CDR2 SMNVEV (reference sequence). V was shortened by 5 bases and J by 1 base, with 8 bases between the two germline ends. This CDR3 has 13 residues. The CDR3 here is CASSTKGNTEAFF. The CDR3 coding sequence is TGTGCCAGCAGTACTAAAGGGAACACTGAAGCTTTCTTT.

The chain has TRBV10-1 and TRBJ2-3; no clear D. Germline-derived CDR1 and CDR2 are WNHNN and SYGVQD (reference sequence). Between the trimmed V and J ends, which lost 6 bases and 3 bases, there was a span of 10 bases. This CDR3 has 13 residues. CDR3 in DNA: TGCGCCAGCAGCGCGTTGGAGACAGATACGCAGTATTTT. Protein: CASSALETDTQYF.

For the CDR3, the DNA is TGTGCCAGTATGGAGGGGAACTATGGCTACACCTTC. It codes for CASMEGNYGYTF. J is TRBJ1-2 and V is TRBV19; D is perhaps TRBD1 (5 bases). This CDR3 has 12 residues. The V end was cut by 7 bases, the J end by 2 bases, with 8 bases between. Looked up from germline, CDR1 is LNHDA and CDR2 is SQIVND (reference sequence).

The chain is built from TRBV18 and TRBJ1-6, with 8 bases aligning to TRBD1. V shed 0 bases, J shed 13 bases, and the junction held 5 bases outside the gene matches. The V gene's germline CDR1 is KGHSH and CDR2 LQKENI. This CDR3 has 14 residues. The CDR3 DNA is TGTGCCAGCTCACCACCGGGACAGGAGACGCCCCTCCACTTT. Residues: CASSPPGQETPLHF.

The chain uses TRBV27 and TRBJ2-7; no definite D call. V was clipped by 3 bases and J by 3 bases, with 9 bases between them. The CDR3 has 13 residues. Germline V CDR1 and CDR2: MNHEY, SMNVEV (reference sequence). In DNA, the CDR3 is TGTGCCAGCAGTTTGAACTCTTTCTACGAGCAGTACTTC. Its protein is CASSLNSFYEQYF.

This sequence joins TRBV6-1 and TRBJ1-1, with D possibly TRBD1 on 6 matching bases. Germline CDR1 and CDR2: MNHNS and SASEGT. This CDR3 region has 14 residues. The V end lost 4 bases, the J end lost 5 bases, and 14 bases lay between the germline ends. CDR3 amino acids: CASSGEGGGTEAFF. The CDR3 DNA follows: TGTGCCAGCAGTGGTGAAGGGGGAGGGACTGAAGCTTTCTTT.

The chain has TRBV6-1 and TRBJ2-7; D ambiguous. There are 13 residues in the CDR3. Trimming took off 3 bases at V and 5 bases at J, with 11 bases between the two ends. Germline V CDR1 and CDR2: MNHNS, SASEGT. This CDR3 reads CASSEASRDEQYF. The CDR3 region has the DNA TGTGCCAGCAGTGAGGCCAGTCGGGACGAGCAGTACTTC.

The CDR3: CASMRATYGYTF. In nucleotides, the CDR3 is TGTGCCAGCATGAGGGCTACCTATGGCTACACCTTC. This chain uses TRBV28 with TRBJ1-2; D unclear. V was pared by 7 bases and J by 4 bases, with 10 bases between. CDR1 and CDR2 (germline): MDHEN, SYDVKM. This CDR3 spans 12 amino acids.

This clone was seen only once. The chain uses TRBV28 and TRBJ2-6; 7 bases align to TRBD1. J lost 0 bases, V lost 6 bases, and 8 bases had no gene match. Germline lookup yields CDR1 MDHEN and CDR2 SYDVKM. The CDR3 has 17 amino acids. DNA of the CDR3: TGTGCCAGCAGGGTCGGGACAGCAAGCTCTGGGGCCAACGTCCTGACTTTC. It translates to CASRVGTASSGANVLTF.

This chain joins TRBV28 and TRBJ2-5; 11 positions agree with TRBD2. The germline V gene encodes CDR1 MDHEN and CDR2 SYDVKM. The J segment lost 4 bases and the V segment lost 9 bases, leaving 4 bases of the junction unmatched. The CDR3 covers 13 residues. The CDR3 loop reads CASRLAGGETQYF. CDR3 bases: TGTGCCAGTCGCCTAGCGGGAGGAGAGACCCAGTACTTC.

This clone was seen a single time. This chain connects TRBV18 to TRBJ2-7; 15 bases line up with TRBD2. CDR1 and CDR2 (germline): KGHSH, LQKENI. The ends lost 1 base at V and 1 base at J; junction bases unmatched: 5. This CDR3 region has 18 residues. For the CDR3, the DNA is TGTGCCAGCTCACCACGAGGACTAGCGGGGGGGGCTTCCTACGAGCAGTACTTC. Its protein product is CASSPRGLAGGASYEQYF.

The chain uses TRBV19 and TRBJ2-7, with TRBD1 identical over 8 bases. The length of the CDR3 is 14 residues. The V gene end was trimmed by 5 bases and the J gene end by 5 bases; junction bases not matched to a gene: 8. Germline-derived CDR1 and CDR2 are LNHDA and SQIVND (reference sequence). The CDR3 nucleotides are TGTGCCAGTAGTTCAGGGGGCGCAGGCGACGAGCAGTACTTC. It encodes CASSSGGAGDEQYF.

The chain combines TRBV7-9 with TRBJ2-7, with 11 nucleotides matching TRBD2. Germline values: CDR1 SEHNR, CDR2 FQNEAQ (reference sequence). V dropped 7 bases and J dropped 5; count of bases not matched to a gene: 4. The CDR3 is 13 residues long. DNA of the CDR3: TGTGCCAGCAAAAAACTAGCGGGAGACGAGCAGTACTTC. Translation gives CASKKLAGDEQYF.

CDR3 nucleotides: TGTGCCAGCTCACAGGGTCTCTCGGACTTTTTGCGGGGGAAATTCTACGAGCAGTACTTC. Protein: CASSQGLSDFLRGKFYEQYF. The chain has TRBV2 and TRBJ2-7; perhaps TRBD2 as D (7 bases). CDR1 SNHLY and CDR2 FYNNEI come from the germline V gene. The CDR3 has 20 residues. V lost 8 bases, J lost 3 bases, and 35 bases lay in between. Full variable domain (missing parts from reference TRBV2 and TRBJ2-7): EPEVTQTPSHQVTQMGQEVILRCVPISNHLYFYWYRQILGQKVEFLVSFYNNEISEKSEIFDDQFSVERPDGSNFTLKIRSTKLEDSAMYFCASSQGLSDFLRGKFYEQYFGPGTRLTVT.

The chain couples TRBV5-1 to TRBJ2-3, with D maybe TRBD1 (7 bases). The germline V gene encodes CDR1 SGHRS and CDR2 YFSETQ. Trimming cost V 7 bases and J 2 bases, with 14 bases left between them. The CDR3 contains 14 residues. The CDR3 coding sequence is TGCGCCAGCCGTTTCAGGGGGGTCACAGATACGCAGTATTTT. This sequence encodes CASRFRGVTDTQYF.

This chain links TRBV13 with TRBJ1-2, with unresolved D. There are 14 residues in the CDR3. The germline V gene encodes CDR1 PRHDT and CDR2 FYEKMQ (reference sequence). The V gene lost 5 bases and the J gene lost 7 bases, with 17 bases spanning the gap. The CDR3 here is CASSPDSSVGGYTF. In DNA, the CDR3 is TGTGCCAGCAGCCCGGACTCTTCCGTAGGTGGCTACACCTTC. The whole variable domain, filled in from reference TRBV13 and TRBJ1-2, reads AAGVIQSPRHLIKEKRETATLKCYPIPRHDTVYWYQQGPGQDPQFLISFYEKMQSDKGSIPDRFSAQQFSDYHSELNMSSLELGDSALYFCASSPDSSVGGYTFGSGTRLTVV.

The chain links TRBV28 to TRBJ2-1; possibly TRBD1 for D (6 bases). Deletions cut 11 bases from V and 0 bases from J, with 11 bases between. The germline V gene has CDR1 MDHEN and CDR2 SYDVKM. The CDR3 contains 13 residues. CDR3 sequence reads: CAVRGGSYNEQFF. The CDR3 nucleotides are TGTGCCGTCCGAGGGGGCTCCTACAATGAGCAGTTCTTC.